A single sample gave rise to the 30 T cell receptor beta chains below, sequenced in a study of T cell repertoires in cytomegalovirus infection. TCRdb re-analysed the reads in MiXCR, keeping a single row per CDR3 protein. The sample has some 310,000 distinct CDR3 sequences; roughly 25% are singletons. No antigen has been assigned to these receptors. This specimen consisted of cultured PBMCs, obtained from culture after CMV antigen stimulation. These receptors were collected from a human donor in good health (CMV status not recorded). Some clones in this sample may be carry-over from other donors' samples.

This clonotype was detected ten times or more. The chain recombines TRBV6-1 with TRBJ1-3, with D possibly being TRBD1 (5 bases). Trimming left V 2 bases short and J 4 bases short, with 18 bases between. The CDR3 consists of 17 residues. CDR1 MNHNS and CDR2 SASEGT come from the germline V gene. The CDR3: CASSETTGRRGGNTIYF. The CDR3 DNA is TGTGCCAGCAGTGAAACCACCGGGAGGAGGGGAGGAAACACCATATATTTT.

This clonotype has just a few counts. Sequence at one end of the junction differs from germline and may be a read error. The chain carries TRBV7-2 and TRBJ2-1; D assignment may be TRBD1 or TRBD2 (5 bases each). CDR1 SGHTA and CDR2 FQGNSA come from the germline V gene. CDR3 length equals 12 residues. The CDR3 nucleotides read TGTGCCAGCAGCTCTCCGGGACCACCGCCTTGCTTC. Translation gives CASSSPGPPPCF.

In this sample, this clonotype turned up once. The rearrangement joins TRBV6-2 or TRBV6-3 to TRBJ2-2; D remains unclear. Trimming pared 6 bases from V and 3 bases from J, leaving 14 bases between. Germline-derived CDR1 and CDR2 are MNHEY and SVGEGT. CDR3 length: 15 amino acids. CDR3 coding DNA: TGTGCCAGCAGGAAGCAGTGGCAGGACACCGGGGAGCTGTTTTTT. Residues: CASRKQWQDTGELFF.

The chain has TRBV20-1 and TRBJ1-5; tentative D call: TRBD1 (5 bases). The germline V gene has CDR1 DFQATT and CDR2 SNEGSKA (reference sequence). The CDR3 sequence is 16 residues long. V was cut by 3 bases and J by 9 bases, with 24 bases left in between. CDR3 sequence reads: CSASPWDASRGRPQHF. CDR3 DNA: TGCAGTGCTAGTCCCTGGGACGCCTCCCGGGGCAGGCCCCAGCATTTT.

The chain combines TRBV19 with TRBJ1-5; tentative D call: TRBD1 (6 bases). The length of the CDR3 is 13 residues. Deletions cut 1 base from V and 9 bases from J, with 10 bases between. Germline V gives CDR1 LNHDA, CDR2 SQIVND (reference sequence). As DNA, the CDR3 is TGTGCCAGTAGTATAGGACAGGACAGGCCCCAGCATTTT. This gives the protein CASSIGQDRPQHF.

This clonotype was detected many times. The chain has TRBV7-2 and TRBJ2-1, with 8 bases identical to TRBD2. Per germline, CDR1 SGHTA and CDR2 FQGNSA. V shed 5 bases, J shed 0 bases, and the junction held 3 bases outside the gene matches. CDR3 length: 15 amino acids. CDR3 sequence (DNA): TGTGCCAGCAGCAAAGGGACTAGCTCCTACAATGAGCAGTTCTTC. Its translation: CASSKGTSSYNEQFF.

The J gene is TRBJ1-2, the V gene TRBV15; 10 bases map to TRBD1. Germline assignment: CDR1 LNHNV and CDR2 YYDKDF (reference sequence). V shed 5 bases and J 7 bases; nucleotides not matched to a gene: 10. The CDR3 runs to 15 residues. The CDR3 loop is CATSPDRGQRSGYTF. The CDR3 bases are TGTGCCACCAGCCCCGACAGGGGGCAAAGGTCTGGCTACACCTTC.

The sample holds a few counts of this clonotype. The rearrangement uses TRBV28 and TRBJ2-3; D gene ambiguous. With 7 bases removed from V and 2 bases from J, the gap between germline ends came to 16 bases. This CDR3 spans 15 amino acids. Germline V gives CDR1 MDHEN, CDR2 SYDVKM. This CDR3 is CASNQIDSSTDTQYF. For the CDR3, the DNA is TGTGCCAGCAACCAAATCGACTCTTCCACAGATACGCAGTATTTT.

In its sample, this clonotype was seen many times. The chain joins TRBV7-2 to TRBJ2-7, with D unresolved. CDR1 and CDR2 (germline): SGHTA, FQGNSA. The CDR3 sequence is 17 residues long. V was pared by 1 base and J by 2 bases, with 18 bases between. As DNA, the CDR3 is TGTGCCAGCAGCTTAGGGCTCCCCGGCATATATGCCTACGAGCAGTACTTC. This gives the protein CASSLGLPGIYAYEQYF. The whole variable domain, filled in from reference TRBV7-2 and TRBJ2-7, reads GAGVSQSPSNKVTEKGKDVELRCDPISGHTALYWYRQSLGQGLEFLIYFQGNSAPDKSGLPSDRFSAERTGGSVSTLTIQRTQQEDSAVYLCASSLGLPGIYAYEQYFGPGTRLTVT.

The J gene is TRBJ2-7, the V gene TRBV5-4; 14 bases fit TRBD2. V shed 8 bases, J shed 0 bases, and the junction held 10 bases outside the gene matches. Germline lookup yields CDR1 SGHNT and CDR2 YYREEE (reference sequence). CDR3 size: 17 residues. The CDR3 sequence: CAREEGLAGENSYEQYV. The CDR3 bases are TGTGCCAGAGAAGAGGGACTAGCGGGAGAGAACTCCTACGAGCAGTACGTC.

The sample holds many counts of this clonotype. The J gene is TRBJ2-5, the V gene TRBV7-2; 8 nucleotides align to TRBD1. Germline V gene lookup returns CDR1 SGHTA and CDR2 FQGNSA. Unmatched junction bases numbered 8, after V lost 4 bases and J lost 7 bases. The CDR3 totals 14 residues. CDR3 region: CASSSTGVSATQYF. The CDR3 region has the DNA TGTGCCAGCAGCTCGACAGGGGTCAGTGCGACCCAGTACTTC.

The chain links TRBV5-6 to TRBJ2-3; TRBD2 aligns across 11 bases. V shed 0 bases, J shed 3 bases, and the junction held 12 bases outside the gene matches. The CDR3 is 19 amino acids. Per the germline V gene, CDR1 is SGHDT and CDR2 is YYEEEE. The CDR3 reads CASSLVGASGRSRTDTQYF. The CDR3, as DNA: TGTGCCAGCAGCTTGGTCGGGGCTAGCGGGAGGTCGAGAACAGATACGCAGTATTTT.

J is TRBJ2-5 and V is TRBV29-1, with unresolved D. Trimming took 3 bases from V and 4 from J, leaving 12 bases between them. The CDR3 length is 13 residues. Germline CDR1 SQVTM, CDR2 ANQGSEA. The CDR3 sequence: CSVEMQSRETQYF. CDR3 bases: TGCAGCGTTGAGATGCAGAGCCGAGAGACCCAGTACTTC.

This chain joins TRBV24-1 and TRBJ1-5; D remains unclear. V shed 3 bases and J shed 4 bases, with 15 bases lying between them. The CDR3 spans 16 residues. In germline, CDR1 is KGHDR, CDR2 SFDVKD. The DNA of the CDR3 is TGTGCCACCAGTGATACCGGGAAGGACTGGAATCAGCCCCAGCATTTT. Its protein is CATSDTGKDWNQPQHF.

This chain uses TRBV20-1 with TRBJ1-6, with D possibly being TRBD1 (6 bases). This CDR3 spans 15 amino acids. CDR1 is DFQATT, CDR2 SNEGSKA, per germline (reference sequence). The V end was cut by 1 base, the J end by 5 bases, with 12 bases between. As DNA, the CDR3 is TGCAGTGCTAGAGGGGCGGCAGGGGATAATTCACCCCTCCACTTT. This encodes CSARGAAGDNSPLHF.

The chain couples TRBV6-1 to TRBJ2-1; 8 positions agree with TRBD2. This CDR3 region has 16 residues. The trim removed 8 bases at V and 0 bases at J, leaving 9 bases unmatched. Germline CDR1 and CDR2: MNHNS and SASEGT. This chain's CDR3 is CASGLDSGISYNEQFF. In nucleotides, the CDR3 is TGTGCCAGCGGATTGGATAGCGGGATCTCCTACAATGAGCAGTTCTTC.

This chain joins TRBV14 and TRBJ2-2, with D possibly TRBD1 on 6 matching bases. Trimming left V 1 base short and J 5 bases short, with 11 bases between. CDR3 length: 15 residues. Germline-derived CDR1 and CDR2 are SGHDN and FVKESK. The CDR3 DNA reads as TGTGCCAGCAGCCAAGTAACAGGGATAACCGGGGAGCTGTTTTTT. This gives the protein CASSQVTGITGELFF.

This clonotype has at least ten counts. The V gene is TRBV4-1, the J gene TRBJ2-1, with 9 bases matching TRBD1. The CDR3 covers 17 residues. CDR1 and CDR2 (germline): MGHRA, YSYEKL. V dropped 3 bases and J dropped 8; count of bases not matched to a gene: 14. CDR3 protein: CASSQMENRGPEDEQFF. DNA for the CDR3: TGCGCCAGCAGCCAGATGGAGAACAGGGGGCCGGAGGATGAGCAGTTCTTC.

This clonotype came up a few times. J is TRBJ2-1 and V is TRBV18, with D perhaps matching TRBD2 (6 bases). The CDR3 length is 15 residues. CDR1 and CDR2 (germline): KGHSH, LQKENI. V was clipped by 3 bases and J by 0 bases, with 9 bases between them. The DNA of the CDR3 is TGTGCCAGCTCACCGCTGCGGGGCTCCTACAATGAGCAGTTCTTC. Its protein is CASSPLRGSYNEQFF. Full variable domain (outside the CDR3, taken from reference TRBV18 and TRBJ2-1): NAGVMQNPRHLVRRRGQEARLRCSPMKGHSHVYWYRQLPEEGLKFMVYLQKENIIDESGMPKERFSAEFPKEGPSILRIQQVVRGDSAAYFCASSPLRGSYNEQFFGPGTRLTVL.

This clonotype was detected ten times or more. The CDR3 loop is CASSKTPSGRADTQYF. CDR3 in DNA: TGTGCCAGCAGTAAAACCCCCAGCGGGAGGGCAGATACGCAGTATTTT. J is TRBJ2-3 and V is TRBV7-9, with 10 nucleotides matching TRBD2. Trimming took 6 bases from V and 4 from J; bases not matched to a gene: 10. CDR1 and CDR2 from the germline V gene are SEHNR and FQNEAQ (reference sequence). This CDR3 is 16 amino acids long.

This clonotype was seen a few times. The genes are TRBV27 and TRBJ2-5, with 8 bases identical to TRBD2. Germline loops: CDR1 MNHEY, CDR2 SMNVEV (reference sequence). The CDR3 runs 15 residues. V shed 3 bases and J 5 bases; nucleotides not matched to a gene: 8. The CDR3 bases are TGTGCCAGCAGTTTGGGAGCGGGAGAGCATGAGACCCAGTACTTC. Translation: CASSLGAGEHETQYF.

This clonotype has ten or more counts. The chain links TRBV11-1 to TRBJ2-5; 8 bases map to TRBD2. Germline CDR1 SGHAT, CDR2 FQDESV (reference sequence). The CDR3 is 16 amino acids. J was trimmed by 2 bases and V by 5 bases; bases with no gene match: 10. As DNA, the CDR3 is TGTGCCAGCAGCGATTGGCTAGCGGGCCGACAAGAGACCCAGTACTTC. This translates into CASSDWLAGRQETQYF. Variable domain in full (rest from reference TRBV11-1 and TRBJ2-5): EAEVAQSPRYKITEKSQAVAFWCDPISGHATLYWYRQILGQGPELLVQFQDESVVDDSQLPKDRFSAERLKGVDSTLKIQPAELGDSAMYLCASSDWLAGRQETQYFGPGTRLLVL.

The rearrangement joins TRBV19 to TRBJ1-4, with D unresolved. The V and J ends lost 0 bases and 4 bases respectively, with 15 bases between them. This CDR3 is 17 amino acids long. Germline V gene data show CDR1 as LNHDA and CDR2 as SQIVND (reference sequence). The CDR3 coding sequence is TGTGCCAGTAGTATAGATCCGGGAAGGGCAGTTAATGAAAAACTGTTTTTT. Residues: CASSIDPGRAVNEKLFF.

The CDR3, as DNA: TGTGCCAGTAGGGGGGGGTTGAACACCGGGGAGCTGTTTTTT. This translates into CASRGGLNTGELFF. The rearrangement uses TRBV19 and TRBJ2-2; 7 bases fit TRBD2. Germline lookup yields CDR1 LNHDA and CDR2 SQIVND (reference sequence). J lost 1 base, V lost 6 bases, and 2 bases had no gene match. The CDR3 consists of 14 residues.

This sequence joins TRBV5-6 and TRBJ2-3, with D perhaps matching TRBD2 (6 bases). Germline CDR1 reads SGHDT; CDR2 reads YYEEEE. V shed 2 bases and J shed 1 base, with 23 bases lying between them. CDR3 size: 19 residues. The CDR3 DNA sequence: TGTGCCAGCAGCTTACGGAGAGTCATAACGGGAGAGGGCACAGATACGCAGTATTTT. Translation gives CASSLRRVITGEGTDTQYF.

This clonotype was observed many times. V is TRBV7-2 and J is TRBJ2-1; TRBD2 agrees at 13 bases. The germline V gene encodes CDR1 SGHTA and CDR2 FQGNSA. V lost 5 bases and J lost 5; bases outside the gene matches: 6. There are 16 residues in the CDR3. CDR3 protein: CASSPTSGRANNEQFF. The CDR3 DNA reads as TGTGCCAGCAGCCCCACTAGCGGGAGGGCCAACAATGAGCAGTTCTTC.

This clonotype occurred a few times. In DNA form, the CDR3 reads TGCAGTGCTGGTCGACTAGCGCTACAAGAGACCCAGTACTTC. The encoded protein is CSAGRLALQETQYF. The rearrangement links TRBV20-1 to TRBJ2-5; 8 nucleotides align to TRBD2. Per the germline V gene, CDR1 is DFQATT and CDR2 is SNEGSKA (reference sequence). With 5 bases clipped from V and 2 bases from J, the junction kept 7 bases outside the gene matches. The CDR3 extends over 14 amino acids.

This clonotype was seen only once. The rearrangement links TRBV4-1 to TRBJ1-1, with TRBD1 identical over 8 bases. Losses at the gene ends were 2 bases for V and 0 bases for J; bases not matched to a gene: 5. This CDR3 has 16 amino acids. Per germline, CDR1 MGHRA and CDR2 YSYEKL. The CDR3 here is CASSQIQGVMNTEAFF. CDR3 in DNA: TGCGCCAGCAGCCAAATACAGGGGGTAATGAACACTGAAGCTTTCTTT.

This clonotype was observed many times. The V gene is TRBV7-2, the J gene TRBJ1-1, with TRBD1 matching over 11 bases. The V segment lost 5 bases and the J segment 4 bases; nucleotides outside the gene matches: 6. Germline CDR1 SGHTA, CDR2 FQGNSA. CDR3 size: 15 residues. In DNA form, the CDR3 reads TGTGCCAGCAGCCTGGACAGGGGGCGAGTCACTGAAGCTTTCTTT. Translating gives CASSLDRGRVTEAFF. The variable domain in full, completed from reference TRBV7-2 and TRBJ1-1, reads GAGVSQSPSNKVTEKGKDVELRCDPISGHTALYWYRQSLGQGLEFLIYFQGNSAPDKSGLPSDRFSAERTGGSVSTLTIQRTQQEDSAVYLCASSLDRGRVTEAFFGQGTRLTVV.

CDR3: CSANRFNQPQHF. The CDR3 DNA is TGCAGTGCTAACAGGTTCAATCAGCCCCAGCATTTT. The chain has TRBV20-1 and TRBJ1-5; tentatively, D is TRBD1 (5 bases). The CDR3 length is 12 residues. V lost 4 bases and J 3 bases, leaving 7 bases between the germline ends. CDR1 and CDR2 from the germline V gene are DFQATT and SNEGSKA (reference sequence).